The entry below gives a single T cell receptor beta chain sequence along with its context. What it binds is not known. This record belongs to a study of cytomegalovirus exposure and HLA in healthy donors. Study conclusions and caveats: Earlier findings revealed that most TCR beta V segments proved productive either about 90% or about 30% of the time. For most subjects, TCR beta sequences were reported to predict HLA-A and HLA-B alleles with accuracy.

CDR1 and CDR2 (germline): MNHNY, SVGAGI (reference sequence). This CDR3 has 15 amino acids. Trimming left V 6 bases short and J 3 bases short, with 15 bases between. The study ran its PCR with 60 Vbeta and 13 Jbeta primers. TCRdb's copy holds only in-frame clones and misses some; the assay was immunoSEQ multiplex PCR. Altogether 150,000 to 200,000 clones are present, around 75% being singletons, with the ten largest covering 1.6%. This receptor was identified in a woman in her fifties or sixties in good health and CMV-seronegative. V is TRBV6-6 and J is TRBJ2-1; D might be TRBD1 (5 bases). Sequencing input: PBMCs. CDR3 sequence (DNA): TGTGCCAGCAGCTTCCTGACAGACCGCTACAATGAGCAGTTCTTC. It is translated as CASSFLTDRYNEQFF.